The 26 T cell receptor beta chains below come from one sample, sequenced in a study of T-cell reconstitution after alpha-beta-depleted transplantation in children. Molecular barcoding with unique molecular identifiers was used for the TCRbeta library. TCRdb re-analysed the PCR reads in MiXCR, keeping a single row per CDR3 protein. This table holds hundreds of thousands of distinct CDR3 sequences, 9.5% to 10% found once. The source was PBMCs from the stem cell graft donor, collected from the stem cell graft. The receptors were sampled from a human donor who donated a stem cell graft to a child with SCID.

V and J are TRBV7-6 and TRBJ1-1, with D hard to call. V gave up 5 bases and J gave up 6 bases, with 19 bases separating them. There are 15 residues in the CDR3. From germline, CDR1 is SGHVS and CDR2 FNYEAQ. DNA for the CDR3: TGTGCCAGCAGCCATTTACTACGGGAGCCCGCTGAAGCTTTCTTT. This encodes CASSHLLREPAEAFF.

This clonotype was seen repeatedly, ten times or more. The V and J genes are TRBV7-2 and TRBJ1-2, with D unresolved. CDR1 SGHTA and CDR2 FQGNSA come from the germline V gene. V was shortened by 2 bases and J by 5 bases, with 6 bases between the two germline ends. The CDR3 extends over 12 amino acids. CDR3 region: CASSLLGYGYTF. The CDR3 DNA is TGTGCCAGCAGCTTACTGGGTTATGGCTACACCTTC.

This chain uses TRBV20-1 with TRBJ2-7, with D perhaps matching TRBD1 or TRBD2 (6 bases each). V was shortened by 3 bases and J by 4 bases, with 13 bases between the two germline ends. The CDR3 has 13 amino acids. Germline-derived CDR1 and CDR2 are DFQATT and SNEGSKA (reference sequence). The CDR3 region has the DNA TGCAGTGCTAGGGGGGCGGGGTGGTACGAGCAGTACTTC. Translation: CSARGAGWYEQYF.

This clonotype was detected a few times. The chain links TRBV18 to TRBJ2-7; D remains unclear. The CDR3 has 14 residues. V dropped 3 bases and J dropped 4 bases, with 13 bases sitting between them. Per germline, CDR1 KGHSH and CDR2 LQKENI. The CDR3 sequence: CASSPSAKGYEQYF. CDR3 in DNA: TGTGCCAGCTCACCGAGCGCCAAGGGTTACGAGCAGTACTTC.

Only a few counts were recorded for this clonotype. The chain employs TRBV29-1 and TRBJ1-1, with 7 bases aligning to TRBD1. The germline V gene has CDR1 SQVTM and CDR2 ANQGSEA. The CDR3 covers 13 residues. The V gene end was trimmed by 2 bases and the J gene end by 0 bases; junction bases not matched to a gene: 0. This CDR3 reads CSVETGVNTEAFF. The CDR3 DNA reads as TGCAGCGTTGAAACAGGGGTGAACACTGAAGCTTTCTTT.

This clonotype was recorded a few times. The DNA for the CDR3 is TGTGCCAGCAGCTCGGGACAGGGGTCTTCACCCCTCCACTTT. This codes for CASSSGQGSSPLHF. V usage is TRBV7-2 and J usage is TRBJ1-6, with TRBD1 identical over 10 bases. Per germline, CDR1 SGHTA and CDR2 FQGNSA. The CDR3 totals 14 residues. The V segment lost 4 bases and the J segment 9 bases; nucleotides outside the gene matches: 3.

This clonotype was picked up many times. V gene TRBV9 combines with J gene TRBJ2-1; 10 positions agree with TRBD2. The CDR3 is 19 residues long. Trimming at V came to 1 base and at J to 4 bases, leaving 14 bases not matched to a gene. The germline gives CDR1 SGDLS, CDR2 YYNGEE. This CDR3 reads CASSVQLMSSGGGYNEQFF. For the CDR3, the DNA is TGTGCCAGCAGCGTACAACTGATGTCTAGCGGGGGAGGTTACAATGAGCAGTTCTTC.

The genes are TRBV7-8 and TRBJ1-6; D is ambiguous. The CDR3 has 13 residues. V shed 6 bases and J shed 5 bases, with 8 bases lying between them. CDR1 is SGHVS and CDR2 is FQNEAQ in the germline V gene. CDR3 DNA: TGTGCCAGCAGGGCGGGAAATAATTCACCCCTCCACTTT. Amino acid sequence: CASRAGNNSPLHF.

This clonotype was detected ten times or more. The chain links TRBV10-2 to TRBJ2-2; D uncertain. CDR1 and CDR2 (germline): WSHSY, SAAADI. The CDR3 contains 14 residues. V lost 5 bases to trimming and J lost 3 bases, with 10 bases between them. CDR3 in DNA: TGCGCCAGCAGTATTGAGAGATACACCGGGGAGCTGTTTTTT. Protein product: CASSIERYTGELFF.

This clonotype turned up a few times. The chain carries TRBV28 and TRBJ1-1; unclear D gene. V was shortened by 5 bases and J by 6 bases, with 19 bases between the two germline ends. Germline CDR1 is MDHEN and CDR2 is SYDVKM. The CDR3 extends over 15 amino acids. The CDR3 here is CASSTTHVRGSEAFF. DNA for the CDR3: TGTGCCAGCAGTACTACCCACGTCCGGGGTTCTGAAGCTTTCTTT.

There are a few counts of this clonotype. This chain links TRBV5-5 with TRBJ2-1; 8 bases align to TRBD2. From germline, CDR1 is SGHKS and CDR2 YYEKEE (reference sequence). V lost 2 bases and J lost 8; bases outside the gene matches: 6. CDR3 length equals 14 residues. The CDR3 reads CASSLMTGGDEQFF. The CDR3, as DNA: TGTGCCAGCAGCTTAATGACCGGGGGGGATGAGCAGTTCTTC.

This chain uses TRBV7-9 with TRBJ1-4, with 9 bases matching TRBD1. The CDR3 spans 16 residues. J gave up 2 bases and V 1 base, and 2 bases lay outside the gene matches. The germline CDR1 and CDR2 sequences are SEHNR and FQNEAQ (reference sequence). The CDR3 reads CASSLGTGGTNEKLFF. Written as DNA, the CDR3 is TGTGCCAGCAGCTTAGGCACAGGGGGCACTAATGAAAAACTGTTTTTT.

This clonotype was seen a handful of times. V and J are TRBV2 and TRBJ2-7; D is uncertain. CDR3 length equals 14 residues. Per germline, CDR1 SNHLY and CDR2 FYNNEI. V shed 7 bases and J shed 0 bases, with 13 bases lying between them. The CDR3 region has the DNA TGTGCCAGCAAAATTGACAATGTCTCCTACGAGCAGTACTTC. This codes for CASKIDNVSYEQYF.

Many counts were recorded for this clonotype. V and J are TRBV7-7 and TRBJ2-1; possibly TRBD2 for D (5 bases). This CDR3 region has 14 residues. CDR1 is SSHAT, CDR2 FNYEAQ, per germline (reference sequence). The V end was cut by 9 bases, the J end by 0 bases, with 12 bases between. The CDR3 protein is CASARGSSYNEQFF. The CDR3 DNA reads TGTGCCAGTGCCCGTGGGAGCTCCTACAATGAGCAGTTCTTC.

This clonotype was counted ten times or more. V is TRBV12-3 or TRBV12-4 and J is TRBJ1-1; no firm D call. V was cut by 3 bases and J by 2 bases, with 7 bases left in between. The CDR3 is 13 amino acids. CDR3 protein: CASSLSRNTEAFF. CDR3 coding DNA: TGTGCCAGCAGTTTGTCGAGAAACACTGAAGCTTTCTTT.

The table lists this clonotype with many counts. This sequence joins TRBV6-5 and TRBJ2-1; 8 bases align to TRBD2. After removal of 6 bases from V and 0 bases from J, the junction contained 7 bases not matched to a gene. From germline, CDR1 is MNHEY and CDR2 SVGAGI. The CDR3 runs to 16 residues. In DNA, the CDR3 is TGTGCCAGCAGCCCTCACCGGGGGGGCTCCTACAATGAGCAGTTCTTC. This codes for CASSPHRGGSYNEQFF.

The gene calls are TRBV7-9 and TRBJ2-5; D uncertain. Germline CDR1 and CDR2: SEHNR and FQNEAQ (reference sequence). CDR3 size: 15 residues. The V gene lost 2 bases and the J gene lost 1 base, with 11 bases spanning the gap. This CDR3 is CASSLWVPGQETQYF. The CDR3 bases are TGTGCCAGCAGCTTATGGGTCCCCGGCCAAGAGACCCAGTACTTC.

V is TRBV7-3 and J is TRBJ2-3, with 10 nucleotides matching TRBD2. The junction had 9 bases not matched to a gene; V was cut back by 1 base and J by 8 bases. Germline V gene sequence: CDR1 SGHTA, CDR2 FQGTGA. The CDR3 consists of 16 residues. The CDR3 sequence is CASSLMVAGGPATQYF. In nucleotides, the CDR3 is TGTGCCAGCAGCTTAATGGTAGCGGGGGGACCCGCTACGCAGTATTTT.

The rearrangement uses TRBV27 and TRBJ1-2, with TRBD1 identical over 10 bases. Germline trimming cut 6 bases from V and 3 bases from J; bases unmatched to any gene: 4. Germline loops: CDR1 MNHEY, CDR2 SMNVEV (reference sequence). The CDR3 extends over 14 amino acids. The chain's CDR3 is CASRGTGEDYGYTF. As DNA, the CDR3 is TGTGCCAGCAGGGGGACAGGGGAAGACTATGGCTACACCTTC.

The chain combines TRBV5-1 with TRBJ1-6, with D maybe TRBD1 (6 bases). Trimming stripped 4 bases from V and 7 bases from J, with 15 bases between. The CDR3 is made up of 15 amino acids. Germline V CDR1 and CDR2: SGHRS, YFSETQ. Written as DNA, the CDR3 is TGCGCCAGCAGCACTACAGGGCTGGGGAATTCACCCCTCCACTTT. Residues: CASSTTGLGNSPLHF.

J is TRBJ2-1 and V is TRBV7-9; 7 bases are a match to TRBD1. The germline V gene encodes CDR1 SEHNR and CDR2 FQNEAQ (reference sequence). CDR3 length equals 12 residues. J lost 5 bases, V lost 10 bases, and 5 bases had no gene match. This CDR3 is CATAQGDNEQFF. In DNA, the CDR3 is TGTGCCACGGCCCAGGGGGACAATGAGCAGTTCTTC.

This clonotype was counted only a few times. The chain joins TRBV7-8 to TRBJ2-4; 8 bases line up with TRBD2. Losses at the gene ends were 2 bases for V and 10 bases for J; bases not matched to a gene: 22. This CDR3 spans 19 amino acids. CDR1 is SGHVS and CDR2 is FQNEAQ in the germline V gene. CDR3 protein: CASSLLGVLGGGQRGIQYF. The DNA of the CDR3 is TGTGCCAGCAGCTTACTAGGGGTTTTGGGCGGGGGGCAAAGAGGGATTCAGTACTTC.

In its sample, this clonotype was seen many times. The chain links TRBV7-8 to TRBJ2-3; the D is unclear. This CDR3 comprises 14 residues. Germline values: CDR1 SGHVS, CDR2 FQNEAQ. The germline V and J ends were trimmed by 6 bases and 1 base, with 11 bases remaining between them. CDR3 region: CASSSEVRTDTQYF. The CDR3, as DNA: TGTGCCAGCAGTTCGGAAGTACGCACAGATACGCAGTATTTT.

This clonotype was found a few times. The J gene is TRBJ1-4, the V gene TRBV6-1, with TRBD1 matching 7 bases. The CDR3 spans 16 residues. Germline CDR1 reads MNHNS; CDR2 reads SASEGT. With V trimmed by 8 bases and J by 0 bases, 9 bases remained unmatched. This CDR3 reads CASRPRDRATNEKLFF. CDR3 DNA: TGTGCCAGCCGACCCCGGGACAGAGCAACTAATGAAAAACTGTTTTTT.

Only a few counts were recorded for this clonotype. V usage is TRBV5-1 and J usage is TRBJ2-1, with D maybe TRBD2 (6 bases). The CDR3 spans 14 residues. Germline V gene sequence: CDR1 SGHRS, CDR2 YFSETQ. The germline V and J ends were trimmed by 3 bases and 12 bases, with 19 bases remaining between them. The CDR3 sequence is CASSWVDGGFGQFF. The CDR3 coding sequence is TGCGCCAGCAGCTGGGTGGACGGAGGGTTTGGGCAGTTCTTC.

In this sample, this clonotype turned up many times. CDR3 in DNA: TGCGCCAGCAGCATCGAAAACTTGGGCAGTGCTGAAAAACTGTTTTTT. Translating gives CASSIENLGSAEKLFF. This chain uses TRBV5-1 with TRBJ1-4; D is uncertain. CDR3 length: 16 amino acids. Germline assignment: CDR1 SGHRS and CDR2 YFSETQ. V was cut by 4 bases and J by 7 bases, with 20 bases left in between. The full variable domain, completed using reference TRBV5-1 and TRBJ1-4, is KAGVTQTPRYLIKTRGQQVTLSCSPISGHRSVSWYQQTPGQGLQFLFEYFSETQRNKGNFPGRFSGRQFSNSRSEMNVSTLELGDSALYLCASSIENLGSAEKLFFGSGTQLSVL.